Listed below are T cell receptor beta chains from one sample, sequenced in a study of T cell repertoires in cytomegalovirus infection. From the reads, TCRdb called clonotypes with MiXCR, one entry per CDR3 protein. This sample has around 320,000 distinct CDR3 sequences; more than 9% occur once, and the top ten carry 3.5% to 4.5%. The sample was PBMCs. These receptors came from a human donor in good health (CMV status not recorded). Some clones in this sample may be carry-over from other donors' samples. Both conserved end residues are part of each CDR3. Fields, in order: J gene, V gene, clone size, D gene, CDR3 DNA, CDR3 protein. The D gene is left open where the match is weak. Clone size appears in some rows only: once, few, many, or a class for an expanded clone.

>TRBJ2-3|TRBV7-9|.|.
TGTGCCAGCAGCTTATTAGCGAAAGATACGCAGTATTTT
CASSLLAKDTQYF
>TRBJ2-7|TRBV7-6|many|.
TGTGCCAGCAGCTTAGTCTCTTGGTGGACCCCCGGGGGACTCAACTCGGGGAGCTCCTACGAGCAGTACTTC
CASSLVSWWTPGGLNSGSSYEQYF
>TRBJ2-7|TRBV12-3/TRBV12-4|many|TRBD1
TGTGCCAGCAGTCCCTACAGGGGCTCCTACGAGCAGTACTTC
CASSPYRGSYEQYF
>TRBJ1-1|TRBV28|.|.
TGTGCCAGCAGTTTCCACAGGGACAACACTGAAGCTTTCTTT
CASSFHRDNTEAFF
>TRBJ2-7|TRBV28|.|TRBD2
TGTGCCAGCAGCCCCGGGACTACGGTGGGGCAGTACTTC
CASSPGTTVGQYF
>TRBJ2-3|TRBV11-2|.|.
TGTGCCAGCAGCTTACATGACAGGGAGGGCACAGATACGCAGTATTTT
CASSLHDREGTDTQYF
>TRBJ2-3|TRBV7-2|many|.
TGTGCCAGCAGCTTATCTAAGCGTTTTAGCACAGATACGCAGTATTTT
CASSLSKRFSTDTQYF
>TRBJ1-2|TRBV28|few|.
TGTGCCAGCAGTTTGACGGGCTCGCATGGCTACACCTTC
CASSLTGSHGYTF
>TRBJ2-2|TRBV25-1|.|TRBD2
TGTGCCAGCATGCGGGGGACCGGGGAGCTGTTTTTT
CASMRGTGELFF
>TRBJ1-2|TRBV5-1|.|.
TGCGCCAGCAGCTTTGACAGATATAACTATGGCTACACCTTC
CASSFDRYNYGYTF
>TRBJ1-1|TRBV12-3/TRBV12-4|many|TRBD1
TGTGCCAGCAGTCGGGGACAGGGGTGGACTGAAGCTTTCTTT
CASSRGQGWTEAFF
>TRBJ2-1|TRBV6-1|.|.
TGTGCCAGCAGCCCCCCCCCCGGCTACAATGAGCAGTTCTTC
CASSPPPGYNEQFF
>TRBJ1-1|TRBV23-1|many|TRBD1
TGCGCCAGCACCCCCCGGGACAGGGGGACTGAAGCTTTCTTT
CASTPRDRGTEAFF
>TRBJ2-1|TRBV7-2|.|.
TGTGCCAGCAGCTTAGCTTGCGGGCCTTACAATGAGCAGTTCTTC
CASSLACGPYNEQFF
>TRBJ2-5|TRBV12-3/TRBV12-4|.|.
TGTGCCAGCAGTTTAGCTCAGGGTTGGGAGAGGGGAGAGACCCAGTACTTC
CASSLAQGWERGETQYF
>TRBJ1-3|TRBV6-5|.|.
TGTGCCAGCAGAATGGACTCTGGAAACACCATATATTTT
CASRMDSGNTIYF
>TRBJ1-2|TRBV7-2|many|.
TGTGCCAGCAGCTTTGACCCGGGGGGTGGCTACACCTTC
CASSFDPGGGYTF
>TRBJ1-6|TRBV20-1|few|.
TGCAGTGCTAGAGTTTGGAATTCACCCCTCCACTTT
CSARVWNSPLHF
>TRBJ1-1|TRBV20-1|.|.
TGCAGTGCCCCCAACAGGGACACTGAAGCTTTCTTT
CSAPNRDTEAFF
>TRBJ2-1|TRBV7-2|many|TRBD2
TGTGCCAGCAGCTTAGGTCGCGCGAGGACTAGCGGAGACAATGAGCAGTTCTTC
CASSLGRARTSGDNEQFF
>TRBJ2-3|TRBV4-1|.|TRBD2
TGTGACAGCAGCCAAGGGACTAGCGGGGGGGCAGATACGCAGTATTTT
CDSSQGTSGGADTQYF
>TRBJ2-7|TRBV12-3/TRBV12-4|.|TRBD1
TGTGCCAGCAGTTTAAGGGACAGGGATTCTTACGAGCAGTACTTC
CASSLRDRDSYEQYF
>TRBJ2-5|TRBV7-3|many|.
TGTGCCAGCAGCTTTCGGGACGGAGCGAGATACCAAGAGACCCAGTACTTC
CASSFRDGARYQETQYF
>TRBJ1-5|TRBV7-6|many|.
TGTGCCAGCAGTCTGGGGAGTGGCGGCGGCAATCAGCCCCAGCATTTT
CASSLGSGGGNQPQHF
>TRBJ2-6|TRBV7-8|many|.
TGTGCCAGCAGCTTATACGCTCCCGGGGCCAACGTCCTGACTTTC
CASSLYAPGANVLTF
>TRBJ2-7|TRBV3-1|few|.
TGTGCCAGCAGCCAAGGTTTGACCTACGAGCAGTACTTC
CASSQGLTYEQYF
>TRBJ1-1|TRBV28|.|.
TGTGCCAGCAGTTTATTACGACAGGTACCTGAAGCTTTCTTT
CASSLLRQVPEAFF
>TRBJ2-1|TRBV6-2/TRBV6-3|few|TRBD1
TGTGCCAGCAGTTACTCGTGGACAGGGAATGAGCAGTTCTTC
CASSYSWTGNEQFF
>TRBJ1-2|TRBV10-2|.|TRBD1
TGCGCCAGCGGGGGGACAGGGGGTAACTATGGCTACACCTTC
CASGGTGGNYGYTF
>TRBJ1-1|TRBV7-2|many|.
TGTGCCAGCATGCGACAGCAGGGGAACACTGAAGCTTTCTTT
CASMRQQGNTEAFF
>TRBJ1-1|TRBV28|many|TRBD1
TGTGCCAGCAGCTCCATTGGGACAGCAAACACTGAAGCTTTCTTT
CASSSIGTANTEAFF
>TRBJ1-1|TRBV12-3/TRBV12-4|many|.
TGTGCCAGCAGTTTATATATATCGAATAGCACTGAAGCTTTCTTT
CASSLYISNSTEAFF
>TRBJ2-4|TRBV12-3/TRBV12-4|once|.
TGTGCCAGCAGAGACCTTAGCGAGAGCAAAAACATTCAGTACTTC
CASRDLSESKNIQYF
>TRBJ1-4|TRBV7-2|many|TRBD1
TGTGCCAGCAGCCCTCCTATCCGGGACAGCTGGAGGAGGGGTGAAAAACTGTTTTTT
CASSPPIRDSWRRGEKLFF
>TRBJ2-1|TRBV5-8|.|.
TGTGCCAGCAGCTTAGGGGGACCAGAGCAGTTCTTC
CASSLGGPEQFF
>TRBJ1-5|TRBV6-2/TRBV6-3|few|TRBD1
TGTGCCACCGCGGGACAGCCCGTCCGGGGTAATCAGCCCCAGCATTTT
CATAGQPVRGNQPQHF
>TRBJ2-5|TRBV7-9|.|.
TGTGCCAGCAGCCTTACGATGGGGGGCAAAGAGACCCAGTACTTC
CASSLTMGGKETQYF
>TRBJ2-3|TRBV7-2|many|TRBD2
TGTGCCAGCAGCTTAAGTGCTCCTAGCGGGGGGGCCGGGGGTACGCAGTATTTT
CASSLSAPSGGAGGTQYF
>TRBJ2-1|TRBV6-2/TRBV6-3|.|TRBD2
TGTGCCAGCAGTTCCCGACTAGCGGGAGGGTATGAGCAGTTCTTC
CASSSRLAGGYEQFF
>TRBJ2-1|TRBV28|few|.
TGTGCCAGCAGTTTCGCCTACAATGAGCAGTTCTTC
CASSFAYNEQFF
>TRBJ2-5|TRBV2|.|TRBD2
TGTGCCAGCAGTGCGAGCGGGGGTGTCGGGACCCAGTACTTC
CASSASGGVGTQYF
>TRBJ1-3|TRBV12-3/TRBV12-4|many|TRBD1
TGTGCCAGCAGTTTATCCGGACAGGGAGGCACCATATATTTT
CASSLSGQGGTIYF
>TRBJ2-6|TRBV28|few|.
TGTGCCATAGGCTTGGGGGTCCTCTCGGGGGCCAACGTCCTGACTTTC
CAIGLGVLSGANVLTF
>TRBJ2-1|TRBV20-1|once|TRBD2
TGCAGTGCCGTCTACCTAGCGGGAGGGTCCTACAATGAGCAGTTCTTC
CSAVYLAGGSYNEQFF
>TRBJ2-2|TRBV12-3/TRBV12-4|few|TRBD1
TGTGCCTGGGGACAGCCCCCGAACACCGGGGAGCTGTTTTTT
CAWGQPPNTGELFF
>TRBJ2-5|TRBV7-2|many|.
TGTGCCAGCAGCTTAAGACAGCCGGAAAGGACCCAGTACTTC
CASSLRQPERTQYF
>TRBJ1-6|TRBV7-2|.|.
TGTGCCAGCAGCTTCCAGAGATCACCCCTCCGCTTT
CASSFQRSPLRF
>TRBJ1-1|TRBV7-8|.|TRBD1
TGTGCCAGCAGCTTCCCGACAGGGGGCGAAACTGAAGCTTTCTTT
CASSFPTGGETEAFF
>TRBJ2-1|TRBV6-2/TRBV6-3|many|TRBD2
TGTGCCAGCAGTTACAAGGCTAGCGGGAGGATAAGGTTCTTC
CASSYKASGRIRFF
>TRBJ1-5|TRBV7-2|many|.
TGTGCCAGCAGTTCAGAGAGGCCGCAAGGAAATCAGCCCCAGCATTTT
CASSSERPQGNQPQHF
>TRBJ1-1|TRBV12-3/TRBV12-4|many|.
TGTGCCAGCAGTTTAATAGTAGGGATGAACACTGAAGCTTTCTTT
CASSLIVGMNTEAFF
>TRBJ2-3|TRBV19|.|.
TGTGCCAGTAGTATACAGGGGTTATTCGCAGATACGCAGTATTTT
CASSIQGLFADTQYF
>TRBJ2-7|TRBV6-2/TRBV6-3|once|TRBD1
TGTGCCAGCAAAAAGGGACAGCCGTCCTACGAGCAGTACTTC
CASKKGQPSYEQYF
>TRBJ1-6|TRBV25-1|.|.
TGTGCCAGCAGTGATCCGAATTCACCCCTCCACTTT
CASSDPNSPLHF
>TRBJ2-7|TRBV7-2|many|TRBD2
TGTGCCAGCATCCCAATGGGGGGGGCCTACGAGCAGTACTTC
CASIPMGGAYEQYF
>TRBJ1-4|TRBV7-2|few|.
TGTGCCAGCAGCTTTTCCGTTACTAATGAAAAACTGTTTTTT
CASSFSVTNEKLFF
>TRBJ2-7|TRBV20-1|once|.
TGCAGTGCTAGAGATCTCTCCAAACACGGCTACGAGCAGTACTTC
CSARDLSKHGYEQYF
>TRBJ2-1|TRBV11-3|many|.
TGTGCCAGCAGCTACGGTAATGAGCAGTTCTTC
CASSYGNEQFF
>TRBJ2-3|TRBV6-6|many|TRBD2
TGTGCCAGCAGTTTAGCGGGAGGGCGAGATACGCAGTATTTT
CASSLAGGRDTQYF